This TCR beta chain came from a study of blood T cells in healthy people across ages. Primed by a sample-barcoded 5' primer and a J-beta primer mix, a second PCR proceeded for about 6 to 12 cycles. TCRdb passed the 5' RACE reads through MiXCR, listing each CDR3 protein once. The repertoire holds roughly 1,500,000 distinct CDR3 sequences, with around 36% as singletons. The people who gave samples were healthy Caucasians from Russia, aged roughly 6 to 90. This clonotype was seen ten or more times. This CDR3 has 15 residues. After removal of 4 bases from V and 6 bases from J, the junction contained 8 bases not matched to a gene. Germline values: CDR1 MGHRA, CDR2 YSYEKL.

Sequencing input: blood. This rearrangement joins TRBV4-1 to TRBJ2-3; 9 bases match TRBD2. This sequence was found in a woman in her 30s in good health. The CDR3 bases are TGCGCCAGCAGCCGCGGGGCTAGCGGGACCGATACGCAGTATTTT. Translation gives CASSRGASGTDTQYF.